Listed below are T cell receptor beta chains from one sample, sequenced in a study of cytomegalovirus exposure and HLA in healthy donors. The data were produced by immunoSEQ multiplex PCR, yet TCRdb's version contains in-frame clones alone and is incomplete. The profile covers tens of thousands of clones, with approximately 93% appearing a single time and approximately 1.3% taken by the ten largest. Sequenced: PBMCs. The receptors originated from a man younger than 35 in good health and CMV-seropositive. The CDR3 runs from the conserved cysteine through the conserved F or W. D genes are given only for firm matches. Some rows mark clone size as missing; the rest say once, few, many or name a class of expanded clone.

CDR3: CASSFGGGNSYEQYF
DNA: TGTGCCAGCAGCTTCGGTGGCGGGAACTCCTACGAGCAGTACTTC
V: TRBV7-2
size: -
J: TRBJ2-7
length: 15
D: -

CDR3: CASSLAGGRYNEQFF
DNA: TGTGCCAGCAGCCTAGCGGGGGGTCGTTACAATGAGCAGTTCTTC
V: TRBV7-9
size: -
J: TRBJ2-1
length: 15
D: TRBD2

CDR3: CASSQDRGHYEQYF
DNA: TGTGCCAGCAGTCAGGACAGGGGGCACTACGAGCAGTACTTC
V: TRBV28
size: once
J: TRBJ2-7
length: 14
D: TRBD1

CDR3: CASSGGFSGSEQFF
DNA: TGCGCCAGCAGTGGGGGTTTTAGCGGGAGTGAGCAGTTCTTC
V: TRBV10-2
size: -
J: TRBJ2-1
length: 14
D: TRBD2

CDR3: CASSQETGDTSGNTIYF
DNA: TGCGCCAGCAGCCAAGAAACCGGCGACACCTCTGGAAACACCATATATTTT
V: TRBV4-1
size: -
J: TRBJ1-3
length: 17
D: -

CDR3: CASSYGVDYEQYF
DNA: TGTGCCAGCAGTTACGGAGTCGACTACGAGCAGTACTTC
V: TRBV6-5
size: -
J: TRBJ2-7
length: 13
D: -

CDR3: CAWRRSTGELFF
DNA: TGTGCCTGGAGAAGGAGCACCGGGGAGCTGTTTTTT
V: TRBV30
size: -
J: TRBJ2-2
length: 12
D: -

CDR3: CASSPRLNTEAFF
DNA: TGTGCCAGCAGTCCCAGATTGAACACTGAAGCTTTCTTT
V: TRBV28
size: -
J: TRBJ1-1
length: 13
D: -

CDR3: CASSPLAEETQYF
DNA: TGTGCCAGCAGCCCTCTAGCGGAAGAGACCCAGTACTTC
V: TRBV14
size: -
J: TRBJ2-5
length: 13
D: TRBD2

CDR3: CASSQNVATGGSYNEQFF
DNA: TGCGCCAGCAGCCAGAATGTTGCTACAGGGGGCAGCTACAATGAGCAGTTCTTC
V: TRBV5-1
size: -
J: TRBJ2-1
length: 18
D: TRBD1

CDR3: CASTLGAGVGDTEAFF
DNA: TGTGCCAGCACCCTAGGGGCAGGGGTGGGGGACACTGAAGCTTTCTTT
V: TRBV9
size: -
J: TRBJ1-1
length: 16
D: -

CDR3: CASSPWTSPETQYF
DNA: TGTGCCAGCAGCCCTTGGACTAGTCCAGAGACCCAGTACTTC
V: TRBV13
size: -
J: TRBJ2-5
length: 14
D: TRBD2

CDR3: CASSTHPTGLSNQPQHF
DNA: TGTGCCAGCAGCACCCACCCGACAGGGCTCAGCAATCAGCCCCAGCATTTT
V: TRBV21-1
size: -
J: TRBJ1-5
length: 17
D: -

CDR3: CASSDRSGGGTDTQYF
DNA: TGTGCCAGCAGTGACCGCAGCGGGGGGGGAACAGATACGCAGTATTTT
V: TRBV6-4
size: -
J: TRBJ2-3
length: 16
D: TRBD2

CDR3: CASRWFGEQYF
DNA: TGTGCTAGCCGGTGGTTTGGCGAGCAGTACTTC
V: TRBV12-5
size: few
J: TRBJ2-7
length: 11
D: -

CDR3: CASSVGTGHTDTQYF
DNA: TGTGCCAGCAGCGTAGGGACAGGGCACACAGATACGCAGTATTTT
V: TRBV9
size: -
J: TRBJ2-3
length: 15
D: TRBD1

CDR3: CASSPQTAYNEQFF
DNA: TGTGCCAGCAGTCCTCAGACAGCTTACAATGAGCAGTTCTTC
V: TRBV27
size: -
J: TRBJ2-1
length: 14
D: -

CDR3: CSVVGAGTGDTGELFF
DNA: TGCAGCGTTGTTGGGGCCGGGACAGGGGATACCGGGGAGCTGTTTTTT
V: TRBV29-1
size: -
J: TRBJ2-2
length: 16
D: TRBD1

CDR3: CASSTGTQETQYF
DNA: TGTGCCAGTAGTACGGGGACTCAAGAGACCCAGTACTTC
V: TRBV19
size: once
J: TRBJ2-5
length: 13
D: -

CDR3: CASSLDTHYGYTF
DNA: TGCGCCAGCAGCTTGGATACACACTATGGCTACACCTTC
V: TRBV5-1
size: -
J: TRBJ1-2
length: 13
D: -

CDR3: CASSLAVGQGSNQPQHF
DNA: TGTGCCAGCAGTTTAGCCGTGGGACAGGGGTCGAATCAGCCCCAGCATTTT
V: TRBV27
size: -
J: TRBJ1-5
length: 17
D: TRBD1

CDR3: CASRAWTNEKLFF
DNA: TGCGCCAGCAGGGCCTGGACTAATGAAAAACTGTTTTTT
V: TRBV5-1
size: few
J: TRBJ1-4
length: 13
D: -

CDR3: CASSVSGTSGGEAQYF
DNA: TGTGCCAGCAGTGTCTCCGGGACTAGCGGGGGGGAGGCGCAGTATTTT
V: TRBV6-4
size: -
J: TRBJ2-3
length: 16
D: TRBD2

CDR3: CASSFPGAEAFF
DNA: TGTGCCAGCAGTTTTCCAGGCGCTGAAGCTTTCTTT
V: TRBV27
size: -
J: TRBJ1-1
length: 12
D: -

CDR3: CASSPRGSSYNEQFF
DNA: TGTGCCAGCAGCCCTAGGGGGAGCTCCTACAATGAGCAGTTCTTC
V: TRBV7-9
size: few
J: TRBJ2-1
length: 15
D: -

CDR3: CSARDSGFYEQYF
DNA: TGCAGCGCCCGGGACAGCGGATTTTACGAGCAGTACTTC
V: TRBV29-1
size: -
J: TRBJ2-7
length: 13
D: TRBD1

CDR3: CASSPAAGGYNEQFF
DNA: TGTGCCAGCAGCCCGGCCGCGGGGGGCTACAATGAGCAGTTCTTC
V: TRBV14
size: -
J: TRBJ2-1
length: 15
D: TRBD2

CDR3: CASSESFGTGSDGYTF
DNA: TGTGCCAGCAGTGAGTCATTCGGGACAGGGTCCGATGGCTACACCTTC
V: TRBV25-1
size: once
J: TRBJ1-2
length: 16
D: TRBD1

CDR3: CASMAEWGASYEQYF
DNA: TGTGCCAGCATGGCCGAGTGGGGAGCCTCCTACGAGCAGTACTTC
V: TRBV11-2
size: once
J: TRBJ2-7
length: 15
D: -

CDR3: CATQAIAGDRGETQYF
DNA: TGTGCCACCCAGGCGATAGCGGGAGATCGTGGAGAGACCCAGTACTTC
V: TRBV7-9
size: -
J: TRBJ2-5
length: 16
D: TRBD2

CDR3: CASSPLSDEQFF
DNA: TGTGCCAGCAGCCCACTAAGCGATGAGCAGTTCTTC
V: TRBV4-2
size: -
J: TRBJ2-1
length: 12
D: -

CDR3: CASSLTVIEAFF
DNA: TGTGCCAGCAGCTTAACGGTTATTGAAGCTTTCTTT
V: TRBV7-9
size: -
J: TRBJ1-1
length: 12
D: -

CDR3: CASSILAGSTYNEQFF
DNA: TGCGCCAGCAGCATACTAGCGGGATCAACCTACAATGAGCAGTTCTTC
V: TRBV5-1
size: -
J: TRBJ2-1
length: 16
D: TRBD2

CDR3: CASSVSGTTYTGELFF
DNA: TGTGCCAGCAGCGTAAGCGGGACTACTTACACCGGGGAGCTGTTTTTT
V: TRBV9
size: -
J: TRBJ2-2
length: 16
D: TRBD2

CDR3: CASRPLTGTYEQYF
DNA: TGTGCCAGCAGACCCTTGACAGGGACCTACGAGCAGTACTTC
V: TRBV6-5
size: -
J: TRBJ2-7
length: 14
D: TRBD1

CDR3: CASSPKGLAVNGYNEQFF
DNA: TGCGCCAGCAGCCCTAAAGGACTAGCGGTGAATGGCTACAATGAGCAGTTCTTC
V: TRBV5-1
size: once
J: TRBJ2-1
length: 18
D: TRBD2

CDR3: CAWKSQVAGELFF
DNA: TGTGCCTGGAAGAGTCAAGTGGCCGGGGAGCTGTTTTTT
V: TRBV30
size: -
J: TRBJ2-2
length: 13
D: -

CDR3: CASSFGQPQHF
DNA: TGTGCCAGTAGTTTCGGTCAGCCCCAGCATTTT
V: TRBV19
size: -
J: TRBJ1-5
length: 11
D: -

CDR3: CASSQQGASNVLTF
DNA: TGTGCCAGCAGCCAACAGGGAGCTAGCAACGTCCTGACTTTC
V: TRBV7-2
size: -
J: TRBJ2-6
length: 14
D: -

CDR3: CASSPLGEVQETQYF
DNA: TGTGCCAGCAGCCCTCTTGGAGAGGTTCAAGAGACCCAGTACTTC
V: TRBV27
size: -
J: TRBJ2-5
length: 15
D: -